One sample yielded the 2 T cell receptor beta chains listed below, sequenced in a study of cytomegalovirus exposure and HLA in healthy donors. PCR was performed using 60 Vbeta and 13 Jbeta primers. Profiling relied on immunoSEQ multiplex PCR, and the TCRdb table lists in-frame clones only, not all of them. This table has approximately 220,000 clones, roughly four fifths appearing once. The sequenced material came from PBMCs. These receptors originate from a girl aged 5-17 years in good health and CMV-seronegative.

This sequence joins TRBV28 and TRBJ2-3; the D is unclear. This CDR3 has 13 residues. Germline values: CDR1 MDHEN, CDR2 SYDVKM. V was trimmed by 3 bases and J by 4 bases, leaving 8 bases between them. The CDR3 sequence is CASSFEVADTQYF. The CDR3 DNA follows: TGTGCCAGCAGTTTCGAGGTTGCAGATACGCAGTATTTT.

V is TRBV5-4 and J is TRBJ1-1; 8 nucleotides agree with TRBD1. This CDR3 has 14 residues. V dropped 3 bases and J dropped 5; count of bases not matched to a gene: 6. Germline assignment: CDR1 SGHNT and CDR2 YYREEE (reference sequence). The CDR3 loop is CASSSGTGRTEAFF. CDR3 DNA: TGTGCCAGCAGCTCGGGGACAGGACGAACTGAAGCTTTCTTT.